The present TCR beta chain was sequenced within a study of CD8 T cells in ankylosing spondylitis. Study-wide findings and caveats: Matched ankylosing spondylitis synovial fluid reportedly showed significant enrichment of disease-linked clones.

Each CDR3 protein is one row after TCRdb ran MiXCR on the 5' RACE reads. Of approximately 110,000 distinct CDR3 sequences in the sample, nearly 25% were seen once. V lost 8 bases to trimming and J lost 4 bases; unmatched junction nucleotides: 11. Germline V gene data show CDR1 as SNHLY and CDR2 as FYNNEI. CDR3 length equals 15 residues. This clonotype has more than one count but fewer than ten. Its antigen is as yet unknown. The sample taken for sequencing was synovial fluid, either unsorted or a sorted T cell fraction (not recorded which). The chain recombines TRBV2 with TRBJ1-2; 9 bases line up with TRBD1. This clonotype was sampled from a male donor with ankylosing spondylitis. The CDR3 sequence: CASRFNRGRTYGYTF. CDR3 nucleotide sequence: TGTGCCAGCCGCTTTAACAGGGGGCGCACCTATGGCTACACCTTC.